The clone carrying this TCR beta chain was seen only once. This CDR3 comprises 13 residues. Germline assignment: CDR1 SGHTA and CDR2 FQGTGA. Germline trimming cut 5 bases from V and 5 bases from J; bases unmatched to any gene: 5. In the original workflow: Using reference gene primer amplification, nucleated cell counts were estimated. Data came from immunoSEQ multiplex PCR; TCRdb stores just in-frame clones and leaves some out. V and J calls and clone size are given by that table; D and trimming were obtained from the DNA. The data hold roughly 160,000 clones, with around four fifths observed a single time. The data stem from a study of blood T cell repertoires in COVID-19. Across the whole study: The United States, Italy and Spain provided the acute and convalescent COVID-19 samples. Sources were T cells, B-cell-depleted T cells, or PBMCs; the material itself was cDNA or gDNA.

Sequencing was done on a sample of peripheral blood. The chain recombines TRBV7-3 with TRBJ1-2, with 7 bases fitting TRBD1. This TCR derives from a woman in her 70s who had recovered from COVID-19. The CDR3, as DNA: TGTGCCAGCAGCCCACAGGGGAGGTATGGCTACACCTTC. Amino acids: CASSPQGRYGYTF.